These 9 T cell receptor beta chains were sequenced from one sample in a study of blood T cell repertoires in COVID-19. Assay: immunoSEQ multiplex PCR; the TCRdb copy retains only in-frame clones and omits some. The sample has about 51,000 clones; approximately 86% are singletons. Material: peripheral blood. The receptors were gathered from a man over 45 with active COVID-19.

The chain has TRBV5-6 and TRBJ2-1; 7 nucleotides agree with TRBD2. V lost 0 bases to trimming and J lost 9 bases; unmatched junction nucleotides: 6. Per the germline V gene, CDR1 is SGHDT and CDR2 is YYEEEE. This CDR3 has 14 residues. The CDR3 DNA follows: TGTGCCAGCAGCTTGGTAGGGAGCGGGATTGAGCAGTTCTTC. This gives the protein CASSLVGSGIEQFF.

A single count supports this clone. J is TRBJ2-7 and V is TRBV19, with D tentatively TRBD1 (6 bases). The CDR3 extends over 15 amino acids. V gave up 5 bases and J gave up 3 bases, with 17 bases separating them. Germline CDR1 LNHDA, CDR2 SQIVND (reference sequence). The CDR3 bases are TGTGCCAGTAGTTCCACAGGGTTCGGAAGCTACGAGCAGTACTTC. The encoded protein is CASSSTGFGSYEQYF.

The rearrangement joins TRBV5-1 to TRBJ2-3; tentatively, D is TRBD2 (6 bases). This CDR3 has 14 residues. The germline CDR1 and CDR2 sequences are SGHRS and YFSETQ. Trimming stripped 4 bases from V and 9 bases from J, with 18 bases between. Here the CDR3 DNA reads TGCGCCAGCAGCCGAACCCGGGACTCCTTAACGCAGTATTTT. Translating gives CASSRTRDSLTQYF.

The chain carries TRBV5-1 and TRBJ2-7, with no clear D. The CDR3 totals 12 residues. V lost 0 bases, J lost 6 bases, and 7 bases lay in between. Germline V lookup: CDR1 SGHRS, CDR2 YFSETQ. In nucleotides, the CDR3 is TGCGCCAGCAGCTTGGAACGCGGCGAGCAGTACTTC. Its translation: CASSLERGEQYF.

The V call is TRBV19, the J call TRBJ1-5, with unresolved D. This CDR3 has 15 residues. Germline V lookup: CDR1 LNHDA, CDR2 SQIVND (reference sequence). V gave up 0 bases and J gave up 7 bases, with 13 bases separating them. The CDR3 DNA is TGTGCCAGTAGTATAGACTTAGTGGTGGAGCAGCCCCAGCATTTT. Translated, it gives CASSIDLVVEQPQHF.

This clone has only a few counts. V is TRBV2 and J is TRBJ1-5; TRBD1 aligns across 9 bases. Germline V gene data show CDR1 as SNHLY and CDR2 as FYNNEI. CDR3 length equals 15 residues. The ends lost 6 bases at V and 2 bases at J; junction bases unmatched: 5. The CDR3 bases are TGTGCCAGCAGCCCGGGACAGGGAGGCAATCAGCCCCAGCATTTT. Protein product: CASSPGQGGNQPQHF.

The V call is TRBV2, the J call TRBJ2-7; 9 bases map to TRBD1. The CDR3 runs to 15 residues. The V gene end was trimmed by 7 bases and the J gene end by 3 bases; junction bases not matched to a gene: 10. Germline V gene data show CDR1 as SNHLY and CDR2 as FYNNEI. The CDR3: CASNLGGGQGYEQYF. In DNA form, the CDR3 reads TGTGCCAGCAACTTGGGGGGGGGACAGGGCTACGAGCAGTACTTC.

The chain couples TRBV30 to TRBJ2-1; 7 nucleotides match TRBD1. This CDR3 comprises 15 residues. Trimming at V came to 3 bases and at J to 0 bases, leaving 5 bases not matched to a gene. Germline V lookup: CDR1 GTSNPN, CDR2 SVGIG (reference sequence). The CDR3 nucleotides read TGTGCCTGGAGACAACAGGGGAGCTCCTACAATGAGCAGTTCTTC. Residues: CAWRQQGSSYNEQFF.

CDR3 sequence reads: CASRAGTGDNYEQYF. In DNA form, the CDR3 reads TGTGCCAGCAGGGCCGGGACAGGGGACAACTACGAGCAGTACTTC. The chain combines TRBV6-5 with TRBJ2-7, with 10 bases aligning to TRBD1. Losses at the gene ends were 6 bases for V and 3 bases for J; bases not matched to a gene: 8. The CDR3 covers 15 residues. CDR1 is MNHEY, CDR2 SVGAGI, per germline.